This entry lists 14 T cell receptor beta chains sequenced from one sample in a study of blood T cell repertoires in COVID-19. Profiled with immunoSEQ multiplex PCR; TCRdb holds only in-frame clones, not every one. This sample has roughly 200,000 clones, with roughly 83% found just once. The sequenced material came from PBMCs or T cells enriched from blood (not recorded which). All receptors come from a man aged 40-50 years with acute COVID-19.

Comments on this clone: At one of its ends the junction is not consistent with the germline gene, which may arise from a read error. This chain connects TRBV20-1 to TRBJ2-7, with D tentatively TRBD2 (6 bases). The CDR3 spans 11 residues. Germline lookup yields CDR1 DFQATT and CDR2 SNEGSKA (reference sequence). CDR3: CSTKTGEAQHF. The CDR3 bases are TGCAGTACCAAAACGGGGGAGGCCCAGCACTTC.

CDR3 loop: CSVIKQGRYEQYF. DNA for the CDR3: TGCAGCGTTATTAAGCAGGGTCGCTACGAGCAGTACTTC. The gene calls are TRBV29-1 and TRBJ2-7, with a weak D call TRBD1 (5 bases). Germline V CDR1 and CDR2: SQVTM, ANQGSEA. This CDR3 has 13 residues. V was cut by 5 bases and J by 3 bases, with 14 bases left in between.

This clone was detected a few times. V usage is TRBV9 and J usage is TRBJ2-5; unclear D gene. This CDR3 contains 14 residues. Germline values: CDR1 SGDLS, CDR2 YYNGEE. Trimming pared 4 bases from V and 3 bases from J, leaving 13 bases between. CDR3 coding DNA: TGTGCCAGCAGCCCCAGCGCTGAAAAAGAGACCCAGTACTTC. This gives the protein CASSPSAEKETQYF.

Written as DNA, the CDR3 is TGTGCCAGCAGTCCCCTGGACAGCCTACCGAATGAGCAGTTCTTC. It translates to CASSPLDSLPNEQFF. This chain links TRBV27 with TRBJ2-1; possibly TRBD1 for D (6 bases). This CDR3 has 15 residues. In germline, CDR1 is MNHEY, CDR2 SMNVEV (reference sequence). Trimming left V 5 bases short and J 7 bases short, with 18 bases between.

This clone was observed a handful of times. The rearrangement joins TRBV5-1 to TRBJ1-6; D gene ambiguous. The germline V and J ends were trimmed by 5 bases and 9 bases, with 15 bases remaining between them. The CDR3 spans 14 residues. Germline V gene lookup returns CDR1 SGHRS and CDR2 YFSETQ. CDR3: CASSGEGNGSPLHF. For the CDR3, the DNA is TGCGCCAGCAGTGGTGAGGGAAATGGTTCACCCCTCCACTTT.

The chain couples TRBV10-3 to TRBJ2-3, with a weak D call TRBD1 (6 bases). This CDR3 spans 14 amino acids. Germline V gives CDR1 ENHRY, CDR2 SYGVKD. V lost 6 bases, J lost 1 base, and 11 bases lay in between. The CDR3 is CAISGQPGTDTQYF. In DNA form, the CDR3 reads TGTGCCATCAGCGGACAGCCAGGCACAGATACGCAGTATTTT.

The genes are TRBV7-9 and TRBJ1-4; D remains unclear. V was pared by 5 bases and J by 6 bases, with 16 bases between. There are 15 residues in the CDR3. The germline CDR1 and CDR2 sequences are SEHNR and FQNEAQ (reference sequence). For the CDR3, the DNA is TGTGCCAGCAGCCTAGGACCCCGGAGGGATGAAAAACTGTTTTTT. It is translated as CASSLGPRRDEKLFF.

J is TRBJ2-7 and V is TRBV19, with TRBD1 as a possible D gene (6 bases). V lost 3 bases and J 1 base, leaving 10 bases between the germline ends. CDR3 length: 14 residues. Germline CDR1 LNHDA, CDR2 SQIVND (reference sequence). CDR3 protein: CASSIDRISYEQYF. In nucleotides, the CDR3 is TGTGCCAGTAGTATCGACAGGATTTCCTACGAGCAGTACTTC.

V is TRBV9 and J is TRBJ2-5; D is possibly TRBD1 (6 bases). Germline V gene data show CDR1 as SGDLS and CDR2 as YYNGEE. CDR3 length: 13 residues. With 5 bases removed from V and 4 bases from J, the gap between germline ends came to 12 bases. CDR3 in amino acids: CASSEGTIETQYF. CDR3 nucleotide sequence: TGTGCCAGCAGTGAAGGGACAATAGAGACCCAGTACTTC.

CDR3 in amino acids: CASSERGAELGWELFF. The CDR3 region has the DNA TGTGCCAGCAGTGAACGGGGGGCAGAATTAGGATGGGAGCTGTTTTTT. The rearrangement links TRBV2 to TRBJ2-2, with D perhaps TRBD2 (7 bases). The CDR3 totals 16 residues. V was trimmed by 2 bases and J by 9 bases, leaving 19 bases between them. Germline V gene lookup returns CDR1 SNHLY and CDR2 FYNNEI.

This sequence joins TRBV11-2 and TRBJ2-3; perhaps TRBD1 as D (5 bases). Germline V gene data show CDR1 as SGHAT and CDR2 as FQNNGV. The CDR3 length is 15 residues. The V end was cut by 3 bases, the J end by 4 bases, with 14 bases between. The CDR3 loop reads CASSFFRTTSDTQYF. The CDR3 nucleotides are TGTGCCAGCAGCTTTTTTCGGACAACCTCAGATACGCAGTATTTT.

This chain uses TRBV12-3 or TRBV12-4 with TRBJ2-1; D is ambiguous. The CDR3 totals 11 residues. V dropped 6 bases and J dropped 8 bases, with 8 bases sitting between them. CDR3 bases: TGTGCCAGCAGCCTAATTGATGAGCAGTTCTTC. It codes for CASSLIDEQFF.

V usage is TRBV15 and J usage is TRBJ2-5; 9 nucleotides align to TRBD1. The CDR3 is 16 residues long. The J segment lost 5 bases and the V segment lost 7 bases, leaving 14 bases of the junction unmatched. Germline assignment: CDR1 LNHNV and CDR2 YYDKDF (reference sequence). This CDR3 is CATNSRDREPRETQYF. The DNA for the CDR3 is TGTGCCACCAATTCCCGGGACAGGGAACCTCGGGAGACCCAGTACTTC.

J is TRBJ1-6 and V is TRBV2; TRBD1 agrees at 8 bases. CDR3 length: 13 amino acids. V trimming: 8 bases; J trimming: 10 bases; junction bases outside the gene matches: 7. Germline loops: CDR1 SNHLY, CDR2 FYNNEI. The CDR3, as DNA: TGTGCCAGCTGGACAGGGAGGAGGTCACCCCTCCACTTT. This sequence encodes CASWTGRRSPLHF.